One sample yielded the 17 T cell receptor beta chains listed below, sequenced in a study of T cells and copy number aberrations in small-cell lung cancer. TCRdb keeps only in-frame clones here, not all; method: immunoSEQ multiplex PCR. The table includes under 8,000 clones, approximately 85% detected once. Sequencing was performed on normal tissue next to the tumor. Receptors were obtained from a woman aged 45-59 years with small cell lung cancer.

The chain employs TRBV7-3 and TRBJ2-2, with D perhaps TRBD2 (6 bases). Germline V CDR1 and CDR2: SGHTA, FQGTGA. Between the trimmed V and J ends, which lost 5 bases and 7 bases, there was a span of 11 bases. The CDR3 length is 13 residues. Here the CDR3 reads CASSRSSVGELFF. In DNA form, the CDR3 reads TGTGCCAGCAGCCGTTCTAGCGTCGGGGAGCTGTTTTTT.

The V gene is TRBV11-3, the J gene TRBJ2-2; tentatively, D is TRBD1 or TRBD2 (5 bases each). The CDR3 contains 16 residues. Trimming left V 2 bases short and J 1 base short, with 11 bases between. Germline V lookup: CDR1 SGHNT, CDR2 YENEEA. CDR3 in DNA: TGTGCCAGCAGCTTAACCGGGACCTTGAACACCGGGGAGCTGTTTTTT. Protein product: CASSLTGTLNTGELFF.

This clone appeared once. The CDR3 sequence is CASSLAGPYNEQFF. The CDR3 nucleotides are TGTGCCAGCAGCCTAGCGGGACCTTACAATGAGCAGTTCTTC. The chain recombines TRBV6-5 with TRBJ2-1; 9 bases match TRBD2. J was trimmed by 4 bases and V by 6 bases; bases with no gene match: 4. The CDR3 is 14 amino acids. Germline loops: CDR1 MNHEY, CDR2 SVGAGI.

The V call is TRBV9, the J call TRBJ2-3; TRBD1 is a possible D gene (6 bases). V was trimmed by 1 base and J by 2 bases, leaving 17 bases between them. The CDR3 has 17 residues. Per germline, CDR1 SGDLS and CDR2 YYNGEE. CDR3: CASSVLGGRAFTDTQYF. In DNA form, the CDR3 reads TGTGCCAGCAGCGTATTAGGGGGAAGGGCTTTCACAGATACGCAGTATTTT.

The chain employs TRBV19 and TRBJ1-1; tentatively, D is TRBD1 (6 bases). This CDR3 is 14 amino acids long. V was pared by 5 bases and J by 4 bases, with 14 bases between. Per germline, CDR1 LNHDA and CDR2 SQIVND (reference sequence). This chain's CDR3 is CASSAHQGFTEAFF. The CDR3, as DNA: TGTGCCAGTAGTGCGCACCAGGGGTTCACTGAAGCTTTCTTT.

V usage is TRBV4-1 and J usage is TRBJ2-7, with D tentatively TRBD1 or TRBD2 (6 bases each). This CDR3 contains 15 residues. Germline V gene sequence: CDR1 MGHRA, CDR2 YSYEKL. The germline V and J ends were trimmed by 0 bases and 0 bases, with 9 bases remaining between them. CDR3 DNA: TGCGCCAGCAGCCAAGAGGAGGGGGGCTCCTACGAGCAGTACTTC. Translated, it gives CASSQEEGGSYEQYF.

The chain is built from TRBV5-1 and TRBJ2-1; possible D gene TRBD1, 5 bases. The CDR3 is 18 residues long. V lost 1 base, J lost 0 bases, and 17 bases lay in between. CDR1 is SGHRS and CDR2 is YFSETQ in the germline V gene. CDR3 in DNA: TGCGCCAGCAGCTTGTGGACCCTAAGCGACAGCTCCTACAATGAGCAGTTCTTC. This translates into CASSLWTLSDSSYNEQFF.

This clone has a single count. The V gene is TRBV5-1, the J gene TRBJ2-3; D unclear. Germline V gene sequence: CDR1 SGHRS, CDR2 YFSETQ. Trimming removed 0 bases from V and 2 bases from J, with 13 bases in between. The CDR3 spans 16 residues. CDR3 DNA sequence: TGCGCCAGCAGCTTGGACGTGGGGTCCCTCACAGATACGCAGTATTTT. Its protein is CASSLDVGSLTDTQYF.

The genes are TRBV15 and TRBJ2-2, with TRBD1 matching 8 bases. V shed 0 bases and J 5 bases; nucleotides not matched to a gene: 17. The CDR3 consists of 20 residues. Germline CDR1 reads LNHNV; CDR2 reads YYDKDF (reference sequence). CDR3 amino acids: CATSRDLLRTGSIKTGELFF. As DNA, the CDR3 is TGTGCCACCAGCAGAGACTTATTAAGGACAGGGTCTATCAAAACCGGGGAGCTGTTTTTT.

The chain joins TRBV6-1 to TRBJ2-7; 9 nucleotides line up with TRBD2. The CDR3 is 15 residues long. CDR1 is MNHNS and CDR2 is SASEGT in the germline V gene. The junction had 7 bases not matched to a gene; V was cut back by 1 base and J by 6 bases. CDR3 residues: CASSEVLAGKSEQYF. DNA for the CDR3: TGTGCCAGCAGTGAAGTTCTAGCGGGAAAGAGCGAGCAGTACTTC.

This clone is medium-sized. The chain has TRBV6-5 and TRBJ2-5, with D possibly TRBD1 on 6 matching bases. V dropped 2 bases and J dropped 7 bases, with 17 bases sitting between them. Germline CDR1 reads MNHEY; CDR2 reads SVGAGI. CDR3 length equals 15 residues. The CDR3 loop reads CASSYTVLGAGTQYF. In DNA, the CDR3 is TGTGCCAGCAGTTACACTGTACTGGGGGCGGGGACCCAGTACTTC.

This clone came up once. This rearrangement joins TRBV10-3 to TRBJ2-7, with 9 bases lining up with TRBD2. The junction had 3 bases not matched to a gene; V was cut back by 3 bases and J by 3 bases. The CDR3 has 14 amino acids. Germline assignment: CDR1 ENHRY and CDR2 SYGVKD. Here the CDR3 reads CAISDLAGNYEQYF. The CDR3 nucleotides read TGTGCCATCAGTGACCTAGCGGGAAACTACGAGCAGTACTTC.

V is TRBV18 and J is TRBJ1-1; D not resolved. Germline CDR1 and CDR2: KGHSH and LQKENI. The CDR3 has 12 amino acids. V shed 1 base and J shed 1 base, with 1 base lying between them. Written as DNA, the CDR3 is TGTGCCAGCTCACCACAGAACACTGAAGCTTTCTTT. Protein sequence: CASSPQNTEAFF.

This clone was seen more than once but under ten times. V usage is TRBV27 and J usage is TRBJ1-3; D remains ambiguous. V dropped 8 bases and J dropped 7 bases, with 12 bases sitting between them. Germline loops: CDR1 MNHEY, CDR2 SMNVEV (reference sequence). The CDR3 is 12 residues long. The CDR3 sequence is CASRKARNTIYF. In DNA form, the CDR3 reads TGTGCCAGCCGAAAGGCGAGGAACACCATATATTTT.

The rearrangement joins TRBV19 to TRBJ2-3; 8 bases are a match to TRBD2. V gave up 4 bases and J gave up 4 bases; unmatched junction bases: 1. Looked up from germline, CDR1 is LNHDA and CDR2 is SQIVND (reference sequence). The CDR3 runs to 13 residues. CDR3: CASSTGLADTQYF. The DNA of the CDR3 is TGTGCCAGTAGTACGGGACTAGCAGATACGCAGTATTTT.

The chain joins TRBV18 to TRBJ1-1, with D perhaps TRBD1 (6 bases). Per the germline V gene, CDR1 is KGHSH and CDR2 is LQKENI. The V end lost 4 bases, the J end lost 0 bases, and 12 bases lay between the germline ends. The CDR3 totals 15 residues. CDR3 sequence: CASSQLGQLNTEAFF. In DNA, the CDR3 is TGTGCCAGCTCACAGCTAGGACAGCTGAACACTGAAGCTTTCTTT.

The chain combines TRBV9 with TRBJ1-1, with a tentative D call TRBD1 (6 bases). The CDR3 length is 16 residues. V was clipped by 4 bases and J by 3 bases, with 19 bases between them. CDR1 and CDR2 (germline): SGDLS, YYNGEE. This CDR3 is CASSNPRAKGDTEAFF. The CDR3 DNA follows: TGTGCCAGCAGCAATCCACGGGCCAAGGGGGACACTGAAGCTTTCTTT.